This entry is about one TCR beta chain. This clone showed up just once. Its cognate antigen has yet to be identified. The input lacks base qualities; no much larger clone sits a single base away. The CDR3 regions of human TCRbeta chains were analyzed by immunosequencing. Per the authors' processing: TCRs in the repertoires were matched against a reference library of SARS-CoV-2-specific TCRs that had been generated with the MIRA antigen-specificity platform. Breadth was defined as the fraction of unique TCRs that were SARS-CoV-2-associated, and depth was defined as the fraction of total T cells that were SARS-CoV-2-associated. Each spike-specific TCR was assigned to its reactive spike region and to a CD4 or CD8 class using the MIRA data. Log10-transformed breadth and depth values were compared by one-way ANOVA with Sidak's multiple comparisons tests. TCRdb took this table from immuneACCESS and kept in-frame rearrangements with V and J called. Such tables lack part of the clones; where checked against another copy, unresolved V genes explain under half of the gap, and the rest is unexplained. That table supplies the V and J calls and clone size; D and trimming were determined from the DNA. The sample yields approximately 110,000 clones; approximately 85% were counted once. Roughly 4.4% of the sample belongs to the ten largest clones.

The germline V gene (reference sequence) provides CDR1 LNHDA and CDR2 SQIVND. Measured from the cysteine to the phenylalanine, the CDR3 is 14 residues long. Only the CDR3 DNA is retained, 42 bases long and in frame from the first base. V is trimmed back by 5 bases and J by 5 bases, and the junction contains 8 bases that no gene match accounts for. This entry comes from a study of T cell responses to AZD1222 COVID-19 vaccine (dated by TCRdb to the early 2020s). In the study overall: A total of 230 to 250 trial participants underwent TCR sequencing, of whom roughly 210 had received two doses of AZD1222 and roughly 26 had received two doses of the MenACWY control vaccine. Trial participants were enrolled by age into subgroups of 18-55, 56-69 and 70-plus years, and about 150, 27 and 61 TCR-sequenced participants, respectively, were included in these subgroups. Overall results and qualifications from the work: A significant rise in spike-specific TCR breadth and depth was observed after two AZD1222 doses relative to day 0 and relative to MenACWY recipients. Only six AZD1222 recipients were SARS-CoV-2 seropositive at baseline, limiting conclusions about previously exposed vaccinees. Because no day 14 peak-response samples were available, repertoires were characterized only after the peak T cell response. Epitopes outside the regions mutated in the B.1.351 and B.1.1.7 variants were reportedly recognized by nearly half of the unique spike-specific TCRs. The whole spike protein was spanned by vaccine-associated CD4 TCRs, and dominant responses were seen in regions 160-218 and 743-854. Participants were mostly white British and included more females than males, and it was suggested by the authors that clonal diversity may have been underestimated. In the small 56-69-year group, the increase in depth fell short of significance, most likely because of low power.

The meaning of the sample's time point label: about 28 days (+/-7) after the second vaccine dose. Because spike-specific TCR depth and breadth did not differ between the two schedules, AZD1222 recipients who got a second dose at roughly 4 weeks were pooled with those who got a second dose at roughly 12 weeks. Vaccinee samples were obtained from the UK trials COV001 and COV002, which included a single-blind randomized controlled phase 2/3 trial of AZD1222 (ChAdOx1 nCoV-19) in healthy adults. For TCRbeta chain sequencing, PBMC samples were collected from trial participants at day 0 and at day 28 after the second dose.

The sequence is built from TRBV19 and TRBJ1-1; 7 bases in the junction line up with TRBD1. This specimen consisted of peripheral blood, obtained 28 days after the second AZD1222 dose. This clonotype was sampled from an adult who received the AZD1222 COVID-19 vaccine. The sequence in DNA is TGTGCCAGTAGTTTTAGGGGGCGCGGGACTGAAGCTTTCTTT. It translates as CASSFRGRGTEAFF.